The rows below give T cell receptor beta chains drawn from one sample of a study of blood T cell repertoires in COVID-19. Sequencing was performed with immunoSEQ multiplex PCR; in TCRdb, only in-frame clones are kept and a portion is missing. This sample has 250,000 to 300,000 clones, with about four fifths found just once. What was sequenced was peripheral blood. These TCRs come from a woman in her late teens or twenties with acute or convalescent COVID-19. Both conserved end residues are part of each CDR3. The D gene is left open where the match is weak. Clone size, where shown, is once, few, many, or a class for clones that have expanded.

V: TRBV27
J: TRBJ1-6
size: .
D: .
DNA: TGTGCCAGCAGTTCGACAGGCCTACCTAGCTCCTATAATTCACCCCTCCACTTT
CDR3: CASSSTGLPSSYNSPLHF

V: TRBV7-9
J: TRBJ2-5
size: few
D: TRBD2
DNA: TGTGCCAGCAGCTTAGGGACCGAGCGGGAGGGCCGAGAGACCCAGTACTTC
CDR3: CASSLGTEREGRETQYF

V: TRBV29-1
J: TRBJ1-1
size: .
D: TRBD1
DNA: TGCAGCGTCCTCCACAGGGGGAACACTGAAGCTTTCTTT
CDR3: CSVLHRGNTEAFF

V: TRBV27
J: TRBJ2-1
size: .
D: TRBD2
DNA: TGTGCCAGCACCCTTAGAGGGACTAGCGACAATAATGAGCAGTTCTTC
CDR3: CASTLRGTSDNNEQFF

V: TRBV11-2
J: TRBJ2-2
size: .
D: TRBD2
DNA: TGTGCCAGCAGCCCCCCTGGGGCGACTAGCCTATCGTCGGGGGAGCTGTTTTTT
CDR3: CASSPPGATSLSSGELFF

V: TRBV12-3/TRBV12-4
J: TRBJ2-7
size: once
D: .
DNA: TGTGCCAGCCTCCAGGGGGGAGCCTACGAGCAGTACTTC
CDR3: CASLQGGAYEQYF

V: TRBV7-2
J: TRBJ2-5
size: .
D: .
DNA: TGTGCCAGCAGCTTAGTAGCGTTGTACCAAGAGACCCAGTACTTC
CDR3: CASSLVALYQETQYF

V: TRBV19
J: TRBJ2-3
size: .
D: TRBD1
DNA: TGTGCCAGTAGTCCCTTGACTGGGGCAGGGGGCCAGCAAGCGCAGTATTTT
CDR3: CASSPLTGAGGQQAQYF

V: TRBV28
J: TRBJ1-2
size: .
D: .
DNA: TGTGCCAGCAGTCGGACACGCCTGAATAGAGGCTACACCTTC
CDR3: CASSRTRLNRGYTF

V: TRBV29-1
J: TRBJ2-7
size: .
D: .
DNA: TGCAGCGTTGGGGGACTCTACGAGCAGTACTTC
CDR3: CSVGGLYEQYF

V: TRBV25-1
J: TRBJ1-2
size: .
D: .
DNA: TGTGCCAGCAGTGAATACCTAACGGGCTTTACTGGAGGTGGCTACACCTTC
CDR3: CASSEYLTGFTGGGYTF

V: TRBV5-1
J: TRBJ2-7
size: .
D: .
DNA: TGCGCCAGCAGCCCCCGCGATGGAGGAGCTACCTACGAGCAGTACTTC
CDR3: CASSPRDGGATYEQYF

V: TRBV27
J: TRBJ2-5
size: few
D: TRBD2
DNA: TGTGCCAGCCAAGGAGCGGGAGGACAAGAGACCCAGTACTTC
CDR3: CASQGAGGQETQYF

V: TRBV4-1
J: TRBJ2-7
size: .
D: TRBD2
DNA: TGCGCCAGCAGCCAAGCAAGCGCTAGCGGGAGTCGCTCCTACGAGCAGTACTTC
CDR3: CASSQASASGSRSYEQYF